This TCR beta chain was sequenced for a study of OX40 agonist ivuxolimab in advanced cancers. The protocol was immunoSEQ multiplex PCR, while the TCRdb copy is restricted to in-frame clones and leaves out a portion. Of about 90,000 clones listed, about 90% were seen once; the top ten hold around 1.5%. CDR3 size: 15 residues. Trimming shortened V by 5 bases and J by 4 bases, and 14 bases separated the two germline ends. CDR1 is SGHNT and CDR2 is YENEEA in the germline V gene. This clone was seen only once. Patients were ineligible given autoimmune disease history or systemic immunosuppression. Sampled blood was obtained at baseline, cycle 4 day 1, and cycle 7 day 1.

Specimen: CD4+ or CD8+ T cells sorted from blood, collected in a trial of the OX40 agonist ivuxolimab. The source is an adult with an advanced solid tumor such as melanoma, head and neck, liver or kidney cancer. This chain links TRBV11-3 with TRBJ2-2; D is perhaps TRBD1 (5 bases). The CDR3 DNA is TGTGCCAGCAGCCTAGGGGCGCCGGGCACCGGGGAGCTGTTTTTT. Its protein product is CASSLGAPGTGELFF.